These 10 T cell receptor beta chains originate from one sample sequenced in a study of cytomegalovirus exposure and HLA in healthy donors. With 60 Vbeta and 13 Jbeta primers, the PCR was carried out. Produced via immunoSEQ multiplex PCR; TCRdb's table is partial and in-frame only. Among 200,000 or so clones listed, roughly 74% were seen once. Sequenced sample: PBMCs. The receptors shown here come from a woman in her 30s in good health and CMV-seropositive.

The rearrangement joins TRBV2 to TRBJ2-5, with D possibly TRBD2 on 6 matching bases. The germline CDR1 and CDR2 sequences are SNHLY and FYNNEI. V was clipped by 2 bases and J by 4 bases, with 14 bases between them. The CDR3 consists of 15 residues. CDR3 in DNA: TGTGCCAGCAGTGAACGGGGGTTTCCAACAGAGACCCAGTACTTC. It codes for CASSERGFPTETQYF.

This clone showed up just a few times. V is TRBV5-4 and J is TRBJ1-2; perhaps TRBD1 as D (6 bases). With 0 bases removed from V and 8 bases from J, the gap between germline ends came to 11 bases. The germline gives CDR1 SGHNT, CDR2 YYREEE (reference sequence). The CDR3 consists of 13 residues. The DNA of the CDR3 is TGTGCCAGCAGCTTGGACAGGGCTCGGGGCTACACCTTC. As protein: CASSLDRARGYTF.

CDR3 bases: TGTGCCAGTAGTATTCCAGGAAATCAGCCCCAGCATTTT. It translates to CASSIPGNQPQHF. V usage is TRBV19 and J usage is TRBJ1-5, with D unclear. V lost 3 bases, J lost 4 bases, and 7 bases lay in between. The CDR3 extends over 13 amino acids. Germline V CDR1 and CDR2: LNHDA, SQIVND (reference sequence).

This chain connects TRBV7-6 to TRBJ2-3, with TRBD2 matching 10 bases. The CDR3 length is 18 residues. The germline V gene has CDR1 SGHVS and CDR2 FNYEAQ. With V trimmed by 4 bases and J by 1 base, 11 bases remained unmatched. The CDR3 loop is CASSSTPIAGGRTDTQYF. The DNA for the CDR3 is TGTGCCAGCAGCTCAACACCCATAGCGGGGGGCCGCACAGATACGCAGTATTTT.

V and J are TRBV7-9 and TRBJ2-2, with TRBD1 matching 8 bases. Germline CDR1 is SEHNR and CDR2 is FQNEAQ (reference sequence). This CDR3 is built from 15 residues. The V segment lost 6 bases and the J segment 6 bases; nucleotides outside the gene matches: 9. CDR3 in amino acids: CASSRFDRGAGELFF. CDR3 nucleotide sequence: TGTGCCAGCAGTAGGTTTGACAGGGGAGCCGGGGAGCTGTTTTTT.

The rearrangement links TRBV4-1 to TRBJ2-2; no clear D gene. The germline V gene encodes CDR1 MGHRA and CDR2 YSYEKL. This CDR3 is built from 17 residues. V lost 0 bases to trimming and J lost 4 bases, with 15 bases between them. Here the CDR3 DNA reads TGCGCCAGCAGCCAAGATGTTAACACTGACTCCACCGGGGAGCTGTTTTTT. This gives the protein CASSQDVNTDSTGELFF.

This chain joins TRBV2 and TRBJ1-2, with D perhaps matching TRBD1 (5 bases). Trimming cost V 8 bases and J 5 bases, with 12 bases left between them. CDR1 is SNHLY, CDR2 FYNNEI, per germline. The CDR3 length is 12 residues. The CDR3 DNA reads as TGTGCCAGCGGGGGAGGGAATTATGGCTACACCTTC. This translates into CASGGGNYGYTF.

The rearrangement links TRBV7-8 to TRBJ1-1; possibly TRBD1 for D (5 bases). Germline loops: CDR1 SGHVS, CDR2 FQNEAQ. This CDR3 region has 13 residues. V shed 2 bases and J shed 6 bases, with 10 bases lying between them. The CDR3 DNA follows: TGTGCCAGCAGCTTATTGGGGGGGGCTGAAGCTTTCTTT. Amino acids: CASSLLGGAEAFF.

This clone was detected only once. The V gene is TRBV10-3, the J gene TRBJ1-5; 7 bases line up with TRBD1. The CDR3 consists of 13 residues. Germline loops: CDR1 ENHRY, CDR2 SYGVKD. Germline trimming cut 6 bases from V and 7 bases from J; bases unmatched to any gene: 6. As DNA, the CDR3 is TGTGCCATCAGACAGGGGTTGGAACAGCCCCAGCATTTT. It yields the protein CAIRQGLEQPQHF.

This chain connects TRBV2 to TRBJ2-7, with 8 bases matching TRBD1. Germline-derived CDR1 and CDR2 are SNHLY and FYNNEI. J lost 1 base, V lost 6 bases, and 2 bases had no gene match. The CDR3 contains 13 residues. CDR3 amino acids: CASRRQGSYEQYF. For the CDR3, the DNA is TGTGCCAGCAGAAGACAGGGGTCCTACGAGCAGTACTTC.